The present T cell receptor (beta chain) was sequenced within a study of regulatory T cells in long-lasting Graves disease. This clonotype was observed at least ten times. V lost 10 bases, J lost 5 bases, and 7 bases stayed unmatched. The CDR3 loop spans 14 amino acids. Time point here: persistent/refractory GD, antithyroid drugs over 5 years with positive TRAb. RNA isolated from PBMCs was used to make the TCR library. Blood from the periphery, about 9.7 milliliters in all, was drawn into EDTA tubes. CDR3-region Arm-PCR and iRepertoire HTBI primers produced the TCR beta libraries. One entry per CDR3 protein results from TCRdb running MiXCR on the multiplex PCR reads. The sample lists nearly 350,000 distinct CDR3 sequences, roughly a fifth occurring once.

The sample in question was peripheral blood mononuclear cells (PBMCs), obtained when the disease was refractory, from a patient treated with antithyroid drugs. The chain is built from TRBV12-3 or TRBV12-4 and TRBJ2-2, with 10 bases that match TRBD1. The receptor's source is a female donor with Graves disease. The CDR3 sequence is CATRQGARTGELFF. DNA for the CDR3: TGTGCCACCCGACAGGGGGCGAGGACCGGGGAGCTGTTTTTT.